This passage covers 31 T cell receptor beta chains from one sample sequenced in a study of shared clonotypes between healthy human individuals. Some clones are missing from TCRdb's copy, which holds only in-frame ones; the method was immunoSEQ multiplex PCR. The sample lists 550,000 to 700,000 clones, roughly 72% occurring once. Sequencing input: memory CD4+ T cells sorted from blood. Subset denoted: CD45RA-negative fraction. These receptors were collected from a young woman in good health.

The chain is built from TRBV7-9 and TRBJ2-2; 10 bases map to TRBD2. Germline CDR1 and CDR2: SEHNR and FQNEAQ (reference sequence). V was clipped by 5 bases and J by 7 bases; unmatched bases: 10. The CDR3 runs to 16 residues. The CDR3 here is CASSAPASGSIGELFF. CDR3 DNA: TGTGCCAGCAGCGCGCCGGCTAGCGGGAGCATCGGGGAGCTGTTTTTT. Combining the CDR3 with reference TRBV7-9 and TRBJ2-2 gives the whole variable domain DTGVSQNPRHKITKRGQNVTFRCDPISEHNRLYWYRQTLGQGPEFLTYFQNEAQLEKSRLLSDRFSAERPKGSFSTLEIQRTEQGDSAMYLCASSAPASGSIGELFFGEGSRLTVL.

The CDR3 DNA is TGTGCCAGCAGTTTTTCCAGAGGGAGGGCTCAGCCCCAGCATTTT. It translates to CASSFSRGRAQPQHF. V usage is TRBV28 and J usage is TRBJ1-5; D remains unclear. V was cut by 3 bases and J by 6 bases, with 15 bases left in between. CDR3 length: 15 amino acids. Germline values: CDR1 MDHEN, CDR2 SYDVKM.

The J gene is TRBJ2-1, the V gene TRBV28, with D unclear. The CDR3 length is 11 residues. Looked up from germline, CDR1 is MDHEN and CDR2 is SYDVKM. V was clipped by 6 bases and J by 6 bases, with 6 bases between them. The CDR3 here is CASRVSNEQFF. The CDR3, as DNA: TGTGCCAGCAGAGTCTCCAATGAGCAGTTCTTC.

The chain uses TRBV4-1 and TRBJ2-1; 8 nucleotides align to TRBD1. The CDR3 has 15 residues. J was trimmed by 7 bases and V by 1 base; bases with no gene match: 6. Germline V gives CDR1 MGHRA, CDR2 YSYEKL. This CDR3 reads CASSQARGHENEQFF. The CDR3 nucleotides are TGCGCCAGCAGCCAAGCCAGGGGGCATGAAAATGAGCAGTTCTTC.

With respect to this clone: A read error likely explains this, since a far larger clone differs by one base. The V call is TRBV15, the J call TRBJ2-7; TRBD2 matches at 7 bases. This CDR3 comprises 15 residues. CDR1 LNHNV and CDR2 YYDKDF come from the germline V gene (reference sequence). The DNA for the CDR3 is TGTGTCACCAGCAGAGCCGGGAGGTCCTCCTACGAGCAGTACTTC. Translated, it gives CVTSRAGRSSYEQYF.

This chain joins TRBV5-1 and TRBJ2-7; D is undetermined. This CDR3 region has 14 residues. V lost 5 bases and J 2 bases, leaving 14 bases between the germline ends. CDR1 and CDR2 (germline): SGHRS, YFSETQ. The DNA of the CDR3 is TGCGCCAGCAGTGCGGAGCCTACCGCCTACGAGCAGTACTTC. Its translation is CASSAEPTAYEQYF.

The chain carries TRBV18 and TRBJ1-1; D is undetermined. V gave up 6 bases and J gave up 3 bases, with 17 bases separating them. Germline V gene lookup returns CDR1 KGHSH and CDR2 LQKENI. This CDR3 spans 15 amino acids. CDR3 coding DNA: TGTGCCAGCTCTCCAAACCGCCGGATCGACACTGAAGCTTTCTTT. Its protein product is CASSPNRRIDTEAFF.

This clone was recorded only once. This chain uses TRBV11-2 with TRBJ2-3, with TRBD2 identical over 9 bases. CDR1 is SGHAT, CDR2 FQNNGV, per germline. This CDR3 has 17 amino acids. With 1 base clipped from V and 2 bases from J, the junction kept 7 bases outside the gene matches. The CDR3 sequence: CASSLVIAGVNTDTQYF. The CDR3 bases are TGTGCCAGCAGCTTAGTCATAGCGGGAGTTAACACAGATACGCAGTATTTT.

This clone has ten or more counts. The chain combines TRBV4-1 with TRBJ2-2, with 10 bases that match TRBD1. V shed 1 base and J 6 bases; nucleotides not matched to a gene: 8. This CDR3 comprises 17 residues. Germline CDR1 MGHRA, CDR2 YSYEKL. The CDR3 here is CASSQGIGQGDSGELFF. Written as DNA, the CDR3 is TGCGCCAGCAGCCAAGGTATAGGACAGGGGGATTCCGGGGAGCTGTTTTTT.

J is TRBJ2-2 and V is TRBV7-3; the D call may be TRBD1 or TRBD2 (5 bases each). From germline, CDR1 is SGHTA and CDR2 FQGTGA. The CDR3 extends over 16 amino acids. V was clipped by 5 bases and J by 3 bases, with 16 bases between them. Here the CDR3 reads CASSRAGTDYTGELFF. In nucleotides, the CDR3 is TGTGCCAGCAGCCGTGCCGGGACGGATTACACCGGGGAGCTGTTTTTT.

The V and J genes are TRBV4-1 and TRBJ2-3, with 8 bases lining up with TRBD2. The CDR3 is 16 residues long. Germline-derived CDR1 and CDR2 are MGHRA and YSYEKL. Trimming removed 3 bases from V and 3 bases from J; junction bases left unmatched: 8. CDR3 in DNA: TGCGCCAGCAGCCAGATTAGCGGGGTAGGAACAGATACGCAGTATTTT. Translating it yields CASSQISGVGTDTQYF.

The gene calls are TRBV25-1 and TRBJ2-5; unclear D gene. The J call is doubtful: the DNA matches TRBJ2-7 better. The CDR3 spans 12 residues. CDR1 MGHDK and CDR2 SYGVNS come from the germline V gene. The CDR3 sequence is CASSGKAYEQYF. CDR3 in DNA: TGTGCCAGCAGTGGGAAGGCCTACGAGCAGTACTTC.

The chain carries TRBV6-6 and TRBJ1-5; 8 positions match TRBD1. The CDR3 is made up of 15 amino acids. Trimming removed 2 bases from V and 5 bases from J; junction bases left unmatched: 5. Germline V gene sequence: CDR1 MNHNY, CDR2 SVGAGI (reference sequence). CDR3 DNA: TGTGCCAGCAGTTACGGTGGACAGGGCGATCAGCCCCAGCATTTT. It codes for CASSYGGQGDQPQHF.

This chain uses TRBV7-2 with TRBJ2-7; 8 nucleotides match TRBD2. Germline CDR1 SGHTA, CDR2 FQGNSA. This CDR3 is 15 amino acids long. The V and J ends lost 1 base and 2 bases, in that order; junction bases with no gene match: 4. The CDR3: CASSLVQRGPYEQYF. The CDR3 DNA sequence: TGTGCCAGCAGCTTAGTACAGCGGGGGCCCTACGAGCAGTACTTC.

In its sample, this clone was seen many times. This chain uses TRBV28 with TRBJ2-4; no clear D. The V end was cut by 5 bases, the J end by 6 bases, with 11 bases between. The length of the CDR3 is 13 residues. The germline CDR1 and CDR2 sequences are MDHEN and SYDVKM. CDR3 nucleotide sequence: TGTGCCAGCAGTCCATATCCAGGAAACATTCAGTACTTC. Translating gives CASSPYPGNIQYF.

The chain is built from TRBV18 and TRBJ1-1, with TRBD1 as a possible D gene (6 bases). Germline CDR1 reads KGHSH; CDR2 reads LQKENI. The CDR3 has 16 residues. V was pared by 0 bases and J by 3 bases, with 14 bases between. CDR3 bases: TGTGCCAGCTCACCACCGAATTCGGGGGGCCACACTGAAGCTTTCTTT. Translated: CASSPPNSGGHTEAFF. The variable domain in full, completed from reference TRBV18 and TRBJ1-1, reads NAGVMQNPRHLVRRRGQEARLRCSPMKGHSHVYWYRQLPEEGLKFMVYLQKENIIDESGMPKERFSAEFPKEGPSILRIQQVVRGDSAAYFCASSPPNSGGHTEAFFGQGTRLTVV.

CDR3: CASSWGTGLDEQFF. The CDR3 bases are TGTGCCAGCAGCTGGGGGACAGGGCTCGATGAGCAGTTCTTC. The V call is TRBV11-3, the J call TRBJ2-1; TRBD1 agrees at 9 bases. Germline V gives CDR1 SGHNT, CDR2 YENEEA. V lost 4 bases and J lost 8; bases outside the gene matches: 6. This CDR3 has 14 residues.

The rearrangement links TRBV4-2 to TRBJ1-3, with TRBD1 as a possible D gene (6 bases). Germline V gene lookup returns CDR1 LGHNA and CDR2 YNFKEQ. The CDR3 totals 15 residues. Deletions cut 5 bases from V and 1 base from J, with 12 bases between. The CDR3 nucleotides are TGTGCCAGCAGCTGGGGGCAGGCGTCTGGAAACACCATATATTTT. It translates to CASSWGQASGNTIYF.

The V gene is TRBV9, the J gene TRBJ2-3; 8 nucleotides match TRBD2. The CDR3 consists of 14 residues. V trimming: 2 bases; J trimming: 4 bases; junction bases outside the gene matches: 3. Germline CDR1 reads SGDLS; CDR2 reads YYNGEE. The CDR3, as DNA: TGTGCCAGCAGCGTCGGGACTAGTTCAGATACGCAGTATTTT. This gives the protein CASSVGTSSDTQYF.

The V and J genes are TRBV18 and TRBJ1-4; no definite D call. The germline gives CDR1 KGHSH, CDR2 LQKENI. CDR3 length: 13 amino acids. V was trimmed by 4 bases and J by 7 bases, leaving 10 bases between them. The CDR3 here is CASSLGSAEKLFF. In DNA, the CDR3 is TGTGCCAGCTCACTAGGCTCGGCTGAAAAACTGTTTTTT.

The chain joins TRBV7-3 to TRBJ2-5; the D gene is possibly TRBD2 (6 bases). The CDR3 is 13 residues long. Germline V gene sequence: CDR1 SGHTA, CDR2 FQGTGA. V was trimmed by 5 bases and J by 5 bases, leaving 12 bases between them. The CDR3 is CASSPQEGETQYF. The CDR3 DNA follows: TGTGCCAGCAGCCCCCAGGAGGGGGAGACCCAGTACTTC. Based on the CDR3 plus reference TRBV7-3 and TRBJ2-5, the full variable domain is GAGVSQTPSNKVTEKGKYVELRCDPISGHTALYWYRQSLGQGPEFLIYFQGTGAADDSGLPNDRFFAVRPEGSVSTLKIQRTERGDSAVYLCASSPQEGETQYFGPGTRLLVL.

The chain employs TRBV18 and TRBJ1-1; D is perhaps TRBD1 (5 bases). The germline V gene encodes CDR1 KGHSH and CDR2 LQKENI. The CDR3 has 13 amino acids. V gave up 8 bases and J gave up 0 bases, with 10 bases separating them. CDR3 in amino acids: CASATGMNTEAFF. The CDR3 DNA follows: TGTGCCAGCGCCACAGGAATGAACACTGAAGCTTTCTTT.

For this clone: Other DNA sequences in this sample translate to the same CDR3. The chain uses TRBV7-9 and TRBJ2-1; D may be TRBD2 (6 bases). The CDR3 has 15 residues. Germline V gene lookup returns CDR1 SEHNR and CDR2 FQNEAQ (reference sequence). Deletions cut 5 bases from V and 0 bases from J, with 11 bases between. DNA of the CDR3: TGTGCCAGCAGCCCTCGCGGGAACTCCTACAATGAGCAGTTCTTC. Translation gives CASSPRGNSYNEQFF.

With respect to this clone: The same CDR3 arises from other DNA sequences in this sample as well. This chain links TRBV9 with TRBJ2-7; unclear D gene. The CDR3 contains 12 residues. V dropped 4 bases and J dropped 0 bases, with 5 bases sitting between them. The V gene's germline CDR1 is SGDLS and CDR2 YYNGEE. CDR3 nucleotides: TGTGCCAGCAGCAAGGACTCCTACGAGCAGTACTTC. It codes for CASSKDSYEQYF.

Regarding this clone: Possible read error: a much larger clone is one base away. This chain uses TRBV25-1 with TRBJ2-3, with a possible D match to TRBD2 (5 bases). Germline V gene data show CDR1 as MGHDK and CDR2 as SYGVNS. CDR3 length: 16 residues. The CDR3 protein is CASNELGITSPDTQYF. The CDR3 region has the DNA TGTGCCAGCAATGAACTCGGGATAACCTCCCCCGATACGCAGTATTTT.

Only a few counts were recorded for this clone. V gene TRBV5-1 combines with J gene TRBJ2-7; either TRBD1 or TRBD2 may fit D (5 bases each). Trimming cost V 6 bases and J 7 bases, with 20 bases left between them. The V gene's germline CDR1 is SGHRS and CDR2 YFSETQ. This CDR3 is 14 amino acids long. CDR3 amino acids: CASTAGTDLGEQYF. CDR3 DNA: TGCGCCAGCACCGCCGGGACCGACCTAGGGGAGCAGTACTTC.

At least ten counts were recorded for this clone. This chain joins TRBV10-2 and TRBJ1-1; D unclear. The CDR3 runs 13 residues. V was pared by 6 bases and J by 2 bases, with 10 bases between. Germline V lookup: CDR1 WSHSY, CDR2 SAAADI. The CDR3 region is CASSGQTNTEAFF. CDR3 sequence (DNA): TGCGCCAGCAGCGGGCAGACAAACACTGAAGCTTTCTTT.

This clone has only one observation. The chain employs TRBV19 and TRBJ1-5; D uncertain. The germline gives CDR1 LNHDA, CDR2 SQIVND (reference sequence). This CDR3 is 14 amino acids long. Between the trimmed V and J ends, which lost 9 bases and 0 bases, there was a span of 12 bases. CDR3 region: CASGGRYSNQPQHF. CDR3 in DNA: TGTGCCAGCGGTGGACGTTATAGCAATCAGCCCCAGCATTTT.

The V gene is TRBV6-1, the J gene TRBJ1-1; TRBD1 might be the D (5 bases). V gave up 6 bases and J gave up 4 bases, with 18 bases separating them. Germline loops: CDR1 MNHNS, CDR2 SASEGT. This CDR3 comprises 15 residues. CDR3 DNA sequence: TGTGCCAGCAGGGGCCAACGGGGCCCCATCACTGAAGCTTTCTTT. Encoded protein: CASRGQRGPITEAFF.

On this clone: This sample also contains other DNA sequences that code for the same CDR3. V usage is TRBV20-1 and J usage is TRBJ2-1; D is unresolved. V was cut by 6 bases and J by 4 bases, with 7 bases left in between. The germline V gene encodes CDR1 DFQATT and CDR2 SNEGSKA (reference sequence). CDR3 length equals 11 residues. In DNA, the CDR3 is TGCAGTGCGCCTACTTACAATGAGCAGTTCTTC. Translated: CSAPTYNEQFF.

The chain joins TRBV28 to TRBJ1-5; D is possibly TRBD1 (5 bases). The CDR3 runs 18 residues. Deletions cut 3 bases from V and 0 bases from J, with 18 bases between. From germline, CDR1 is MDHEN and CDR2 SYDVKM. Written as DNA, the CDR3 is TGTGCCAGCAGTTTTGAGGACCTAGGGGCTTATAGCAATCAGCCCCAGCATTTT. Residues: CASSFEDLGAYSNQPQHF.